This T cell receptor (beta chain) was sequenced in a study of CD8 T cells in Susac syndrome. Study observations and caveats: Expansion of Susac CD8+ clones peaked in TEMRA cells and in active patients.

The CDR3 covers 14 residues. Germline loops: CDR1 SGHRS, CDR2 YFSETQ. V was pared by 4 bases and J by 0 bases, with 11 bases between. cDNA came from about 0.5 to 1 ug RNA primed by random hexamers. Each CDR3 protein is one row after TCRdb ran MiXCR on the immunoSEQ multiplex PCR reads. The table lists about 90,000 distinct CDR3 sequences, approximately 96% of them singletons. The sequenced target, TCR beta, came from blood CD8+ and CD4+ T cells. Patients with Susac syndrome showed fulfilment of recently defined diagnostic criteria for definite or probable disease. Bulk CD8+ and CD4+ cells came from magnetic negative isolation; CD8+ TEMRA by FACS. Notes on this clonotype: Its antigen remains unidentified.

The receptor's source is a human donor with Susac syndrome. The chain joins TRBV5-1 to TRBJ2-7, with D perhaps assigned TRBD1 or TRBD2 (5 bases each). What was sequenced was CD8+ T cells from PBMCs. The CDR3 DNA reads as TGCGCCAGCAGCCGGGACGCCCACTCCTACGAGCAGTACTTC. Amino acid sequence: CASSRDAHSYEQYF.